Included here is one T cell receptor (beta chain) sequence, with context. This specimen comes from a study of cytomegalovirus exposure and HLA in healthy donors. CDR1 is SNHLY and CDR2 is FYNNEI in the germline V gene. This CDR3 region has 13 residues. The ends lost 6 bases at V and 5 bases at J; junction bases unmatched: 3. PCR was performed using 60 Vbeta and 13 Jbeta primers. TCRdb's table, derived via immunoSEQ multiplex PCR, lists solely in-frame clones and lacks some. The sample gives under 300,000 clones, approximately 84% of which show up once; approximately 2% is in the top ten. The receptor was isolated from a woman aged 40 to 50 in good health and CMV-seropositive. The rearrangement links TRBV2 to TRBJ2-1, with 8 bases lining up with TRBD2. Source material: PBMCs. For the CDR3, the DNA is TGTGCCAGCAGGGGGACTAGTAACAATGAGCAGTTCTTC. This gives the protein CASRGTSNNEQFF.